The rows below give T cell receptor beta chains drawn from one sample of a study of blood T cell repertoires in COVID-19. Here immunoSEQ multiplex PCR was the method, and the copy in TCRdb shows in-frame clones only, minus some. Of 95,000 to 150,000 clones in the sample, over 60% were seen once. The sequenced material came from peripheral blood. The receptors derive from a man aged 35 to 55 with active or convalescent COVID-19. Both conserved end residues are part of each CDR3. Fields, in order: CDR3 length, V gene, D gene, J gene, clone size, CDR3 DNA, CDR3 protein. A D gene is named only where the DNA matches it firmly. Rows may omit the clone size; those that give it use once, few, many or a size class.

15	TRBV2	NA	TRBJ1-5	NA	TGTGCCAGCAGTGAAGCGCGGGGACGGCTTCAGCCCCAGCATTTT	CASSEARGRLQPQHF
14	TRBV24-1	NA	TRBJ2-5	NA	TGTGCCACCAGTGATTCGGGGGTCCAAGAGACCCAGTACTTC	CATSDSGVQETQYF
15	TRBV5-6	NA	TRBJ2-3	NA	TGTGCCAGCAGCTTGGGGCAGGGTCCCACAGATACGCAGTATTTT	CASSLGQGPTDTQYF
15	TRBV7-2	TRBD1	TRBJ2-2	NA	TGTGCCAGCAGCTCAAGGACAGGGGGCACCGGGGAGCTGTTTTTT	CASSSRTGGTGELFF
14	TRBV5-4	TRBD1	TRBJ1-1	NA	TGTGCCAGCAGCTTCCAGGGGGTGGACACTGAAGCTTTCTTT	CASSFQGVDTEAFF
16	TRBV3-1/TRBV3-2	TRBD2	TRBJ2-1	NA	TGTGCCAGCAGCCGTTCCGGGACTAGCGGGAACGATGAGCAGTTCTTC	CASSRSGTSGNDEQFF
11	TRBV30	NA	TRBJ2-3	NA	TGTGCCTGGAAACAGGGTTGGACGCAGTATTTT	CAWKQGWTQYF
15	TRBV7-2	NA	TRBJ1-5	NA	TGTGCCAGCAGCGCCCCGGGTGGAGGCAATCAGCCCCAGCATTTT	CASSAPGGGNQPQHF
16	TRBV7-6	NA	TRBJ2-7	NA	TGTGCCAGCAGCTTAGAAGGCGGGGTGCAGACCTACGAGCAGTACTTC	CASSLEGGVQTYEQYF
17	TRBV11-2	TRBD2	TRBJ2-2	NA	TGTGCCAGCAGCTTAGATCCCGGGACTAGGAACACCGGGGAGCTGTTTTTT	CASSLDPGTRNTGELFF
12	TRBV4-3	NA	TRBJ2-1	NA	TGCGCCAGCAGCCACGGGGGGCAGGAGCAGTTCTTC	CASSHGGQEQFF
16	TRBV28	TRBD1	TRBJ1-5	once	TGTGCCAGCAGTTTATGGGACAGGGGGCGCGATCAGCCCCAGCATTTT	CASSLWDRGRDQPQHF
17	TRBV30	TRBD1	TRBJ1-1	NA	TGTGCCTGGAGTGGTGGGCAGGGGGCCAGATGGGGAACTGAAGCTTTCTTT	CAWSGGQGARWGTEAFF
14	TRBV19	TRBD1	TRBJ2-2	NA	TGTGCCAGTAGTGACAGGGGGGGTACCGGGGAGCTGTTTTTT	CASSDRGGTGELFF
15	TRBV15	TRBD1	TRBJ1-4	NA	TGTGCCACCAGCGTGGGGGACAGTGCTAATGAAAAACTGTTTTTT	CATSVGDSANEKLFF
13	TRBV27	NA	TRBJ1-5	few	TGTGCCAGCAGCCCCGAGGGCAATCAGCCCCAGCATTTT	CASSPEGNQPQHF
13	TRBV14	NA	TRBJ1-2	NA	TGTGCCAGCAGCCAAGAGTATAACTATGGCTACACCTTC	CASSQEYNYGYTF
15	TRBV6-5	TRBD1	TRBJ1-1	NA	TGTGCCAGCAGCCGCCGGGACAGCCTGAACACTGAAGCTTTCTTT	CASSRRDSLNTEAFF
14	TRBV30	NA	TRBJ1-1	once	TGTGCCTGGAGTCCCGGTCTCTATAACGCTGAAGCTTTCTTT	CAWSPGLYNAEAFF
15	TRBV5-4	TRBD1	TRBJ1-1	few	TGTGCCAGCAGCTTGCCGACAGGGCCAGGGACTGAAGCTTTCTTT	CASSLPTGPGTEAFF
15	TRBV6-5	NA	TRBJ2-7	NA	TGTGCCAGCAGTTACGAGGGGACAAGGATTCTCGAGCAGTACTTC	CASSYEGTRILEQYF
14	TRBV5-6	NA	TRBJ1-5	NA	TGTGCCAGCAGCTTGTCAGGGTTGGGGCAGCCCCAGCATTTT	CASSLSGLGQPQHF
14	TRBV6-5	NA	TRBJ1-3	NA	TGTGCCAGCAGTTACGGGGGCGGTGGAAACACCATATATTTT	CASSYGGGGNTIYF
16	TRBV9	TRBD1	TRBJ1-3	NA	TGTGCCAGCAGCGTCTCCGGGACAGGGGCTGGAAACACCATATATTTT	CASSVSGTGAGNTIYF
15	TRBV5-4	NA	TRBJ2-2	NA	TGTGCCAGCAGCCCTATGAGGGAAATTGGGGGGGAGCTGTTTTTT	CASSPMREIGGELFF
13	TRBV19	NA	TRBJ1-6	NA	TGTGCCACCTCAGGGTACCAAAATTCACCCCTCCACTTT	CATSGYQNSPLHF
13	TRBV19	NA	TRBJ1-2	NA	TGTGCCAGTAGTATAGGTATCAACTATGGCTACACCTTC	CASSIGINYGYTF
12	TRBV27	NA	TRBJ2-7	NA	TGTGCCAGCAGCCCTAGCTCCTACGAGCAGTACTTC	CASSPSSYEQYF